Listed below are T cell receptor beta chains from one sample, sequenced in a study of blood T cell repertoires in COVID-19. Libraries were prepared by immunoSEQ multiplex PCR; TCRdb keeps only in-frame clonotypes and omits some of them. The sample shows around 380,000 clones, 80% to 90% of them seen only once. Source material: PBMCs or T cells enriched from blood (not recorded which). These receptors were collected from a man under 40 who had recovered from COVID-19. Both conserved end residues are part of each CDR3. The order of the fields is V gene, clone size, D gene, J gene, CDR3 protein, CDR3 DNA. A D gene is named only where the DNA matches it firmly. Clone size, where shown, is once, few, many, or a class for clones that have expanded.

>TRBV7-8|NA|TRBD1|TRBJ2-1
CASSQVSGGSTYNEQFF
TGTGCCAGCAGCCAGGTCTCAGGGGGCTCCACCTACAATGAGCAGTTCTTC
>TRBV29-1|NA|TRBD2|TRBJ2-7
CSVGGTSDKQYF
TGCAGCGTTGGTGGGACTAGCGACAAGCAGTACTTC
>TRBV12-5|NA|TRBD1|TRBJ1-2
CASGLFIPTGSYGYTF
TGTGCTAGTGGTTTGTTCATCCCGACAGGGTCCTATGGCTACACCTTC
>TRBV5-4|NA|NA|TRBJ2-1
CASSLAQYNEQFF
TGTGCCAGCAGCTTGGCGCAGTACAATGAGCAGTTCTTC
>TRBV15|NA|NA|TRBJ1-2
CATSRGPSNYGYTF
TGTGCCACCAGCAGAGGGCCATCCAACTATGGCTACACCTTC
>TRBV2|once|NA|TRBJ2-3
CASNTLSSGDTQYF
TGTGCCAGCAATACACTATCCAGCGGAGATACGCAGTATTTT
>TRBV18|NA|NA|TRBJ1-3
CASSPPAQGGNTIYF
TGTGCCAGCTCACCACCGGCACAGGGTGGAAACACCATATATTTT
>TRBV5-1|NA|NA|TRBJ1-3
CASSLATIGGVGNTIYF
TGCGCCAGCAGCTTGGCTACTATCGGAGGGGTTGGAAACACCATATATTTT
>TRBV27|NA|NA|TRBJ1-1
CASRAGYTEAFF
TGTGCCAGCAGGGCAGGGTACACTGAAGCTTTCTTT
>TRBV3-1/TRBV3-2|NA|NA|TRBJ1-6
CASSQEVTPPPLHF
TGTGCCAGCAGCCAAGAGGTTACACCTCCGCCCCTCCACTTT
>TRBV6-6|NA|NA|TRBJ2-3
CASSYSRGGTDTQYF
TGTGCCAGCAGTTACAGCAGGGGTGGCACAGATACGCAGTATTTT
>TRBV5-1|NA|NA|TRBJ1-1
CASRQTSGVTNTEAFF
TGCGCCAGCAGACAGACCTCAGGGGTAACGAACACTGAAGCTTTCTTT
>TRBV7-6|NA|TRBD2|TRBJ2-2
CASSLRASGNTGELFF
TGTGCCAGCAGCTTACGGGCTAGCGGTAACACCGGGGAGCTGTTTTTT
>TRBV4-2|NA|TRBD1|TRBJ1-4
CASSQVSSGGDEKLFF
TGTGCCAGCAGCCAAGTATCGTCAGGGGGCGATGAAAAACTGTTTTTT
>TRBV2|NA|TRBD1|TRBJ2-7
CASTRQGAGSSYEQYF
TGTGCCAGCACGCGGCAGGGGGCTGGAAGCTCCTACGAGCAGTACTTC
>TRBV19|NA|NA|TRBJ2-5
CASRNQGVETQYF
TGTGCCAGTAGAAATCAGGGTGTGGAGACCCAGTACTTC
>TRBV4-3|NA|TRBD2|TRBJ2-5
CASSQEVASGGETQYF
TGCGCCAGCAGCCAAGAAGTAGCTAGCGGGGGAGAGACCCAGTACTTC
>TRBV30|NA|NA|TRBJ1-1
CAWGGLSGRNTEAFF
TGTGCCTGGGGTGGCCTATCGGGTCGGAACACTGAAGCTTTCTTT
>TRBV11-2|NA|NA|TRBJ2-5
CASSFSHHREETQYF
TGTGCCAGCAGCTTTTCCCACCACAGGGAAGAGACCCAGTACTTC
>TRBV3-1/TRBV3-2|NA|TRBD2|TRBJ2-5
CASSQGAGGFQETQYF
TGTGCCAGCAGCCAAGGAGCGGGGGGCTTCCAAGAGACCCAGTACTTC
>TRBV5-1|NA|NA|TRBJ2-1
CASSPRSREYNEQFF
TGCGCCAGCAGCCCCCGATCTAGAGAGTATAATGAGCAGTTCTTC
>TRBV19|NA|TRBD1|TRBJ1-5
CASSRQGPSNQPQHF
TGTGCCAGTAGTAGACAGGGACCCTCCAATCAGCCCCAGCATTTT
>TRBV6-5|NA|NA|TRBJ1-4
CASTGRGTEKLFF
TGTGCCAGCACCGGTAGGGGTACTGAAAAACTGTTTTTT
>TRBV9|NA|NA|TRBJ1-4
CASSVSPGSLNEKLFF
TGTGCCAGCAGCGTATCCCCGGGGTCCCTTAATGAAAAACTGTTTTTT
>TRBV5-1|NA|NA|TRBJ2-3
CASSLPSSTDTQYF
TGCGCCAGCAGTTTACCCAGTAGCACAGATACGCAGTATTTT
>TRBV2|NA|TRBD1|TRBJ1-2
CASTFSRGLGYTF
TGTGCCAGCACATTCTCCAGGGGGCTTGGCTACACCTTC
>TRBV23-1|NA|TRBD1|TRBJ1-5
CASTADRAPFVRPQHF
TGCGCCAGCACCGCGGACAGGGCTCCATTTGTTCGGCCCCAGCATTTT
>TRBV15|NA|TRBD1|TRBJ2-4
CATRGGDREDIQYF
TGTGCCACCAGGGGGGGGGACAGGGAAGACATTCAGTACTTC
>TRBV18|NA|TRBD1|TRBJ1-2
CASSPLLDRAVSGYTF
TGTGCCAGCTCTCCGCTCCTAGACAGGGCGGTTAGTGGCTACACCTTC
>TRBV18|once|NA|TRBJ1-5
CASSSKAQDLSNQPQHF
TGTGCCAGCTCATCAAAGGCACAGGATTTGAGCAATCAGCCCCAGCATTTT
>TRBV5-6|NA|TRBD1|TRBJ1-1
CASSKRDRVTEAFF
TGTGCCAGCAGCAAACGGGACAGGGTGACTGAAGCTTTCTTT
>TRBV9|NA|TRBD1|TRBJ1-2
CASSPRDRTNYGYTF
TGTGCCAGCAGCCCTCGGGACAGAACAAACTATGGCTACACCTTC
>TRBV5-1|once|NA|TRBJ1-6
CASSLERPNVNSPLHF
TGCGCCAGCAGCTTGGAGCGGCCGAACGTTAATTCACCCCTCCACTTT
>TRBV3-1/TRBV3-2|NA|NA|TRBJ2-1
CASSHPTGVRSNNEQFF
TGTGCCAGCAGCCATCCGACGGGGGTACGTTCCAACAATGAGCAGTTCTTC
>TRBV5-1|NA|NA|TRBJ1-2
CASSLGGSEAYGYTF
TGCGCCAGCAGCTTGGGGGGCAGCGAGGCCTATGGCTACACCTTC
>TRBV6-5|NA|NA|TRBJ1-2
CASLPAGTGYGYTF
TGTGCCAGCCTCCCCGCCGGGACTGGCTATGGCTACACCTTC
>TRBV9|few|NA|TRBJ1-4
CASSALTGLNEKLFF
TGTGCCAGCAGCGCCCTAACCGGTCTTAATGAAAAACTGTTTTTT
>TRBV18|few|TRBD1|TRBJ1-1
CASSPSNRGHTEAFF
TGTGCCAGCTCACCCTCAAACAGGGGTCACACTGAAGCTTTCTTT
>TRBV30|NA|NA|TRBJ1-6
CAWSKGGGASPLHF
TGTGCCTGGAGTAAAGGCGGGGGGGCTTCACCCCTCCACTTT
>TRBV12-3/TRBV12-4|NA|NA|TRBJ2-1
CASSFLRSNEQFF
TGTGCCAGCAGTTTTCTTCGGAGCAATGAGCAGTTCTTC
>TRBV11-1|NA|TRBD2|TRBJ2-1
CASRDPGLAGGHEQFF
TGTGCCAGCAGAGATCCGGGACTAGCGGGGGGTCATGAGCAGTTCTTC
>TRBV4-1|NA|NA|TRBJ1-1
CASSQGEVSAFF
TGCGCCAGCAGCCAAGGTGAGGTTTCAGCTTTCTTT
>TRBV29-1|NA|TRBD1|TRBJ1-1
CSAAGTVNTEAFF
TGCAGCGCTGCCGGGACAGTGAACACTGAAGCTTTCTTT
>TRBV27|NA|NA|TRBJ2-2
CASSLAGSGELFF
TGTGCCAGCAGTTTAGCGGGTTCCGGGGAGCTGTTTTTT
>TRBV6-4|NA|NA|TRBJ2-1
CASRGLTGEQFF
TGTGCCAGCAGAGGACTGACCGGTGAGCAGTTCTTC
>TRBV5-5|few|NA|TRBJ1-4
CASSPYLNEKLFF
TGTGCCAGCAGCCCTTATTTGAATGAAAAACTGTTTTTT
>TRBV4-1|NA|NA|TRBJ2-3
CASSQEGRGKLTDTQYF
TGCGCCAGCAGCCAAGAGGGCAGGGGCAAACTCACAGATACGCAGTATTTT
>TRBV25-1|once|TRBD1|TRBJ2-7
CASRQTGMKSYEQYF
TGTGCCAGCAGACAGACAGGGATGAAATCCTACGAGCAGTACTTC
>TRBV18|once|TRBD2|TRBJ2-7
CASSPAVGLAGLGEYYEQYF
TGTGCCAGCTCACCAGCGGTAGGACTAGCTGGGCTGGGGGAATACTACGAGCAGTACTTC
>TRBV19|NA|NA|TRBJ1-5
CASSIMGQGGQPQHF
TGTGCCAGTAGTATCATGGGGCAGGGAGGTCAGCCCCAGCATTTT
>TRBV5-6|NA|NA|TRBJ1-2
CASSLPGYGYTF
TGTGCCAGCAGCTTGCCAGGGTACGGCTACACCTTC
>TRBV11-2|NA|NA|TRBJ2-7
CASSFESAYEQYF
TGTGCCAGCAGCTTTGAGTCCGCATACGAGCAGTACTTC
>TRBV5-1|NA|NA|TRBJ1-3
CASSLGPPGSGNTIYF
TGCGCCAGCAGCTTGGGTCCGCCGGGATCCGGAAACACCATATATTTT
>TRBV7-8|once|TRBD2|TRBJ2-3
CASSLRGSTSGGRTDTQYF
TGTGCCAGCAGCTTAAGGGGCTCCACTAGCGGGGGGCGCACAGATACGCAGTATTTT
>TRBV10-1|NA|NA|TRBJ1-6
CASSLGQYNSPLHF
TGCGCCAGCTCCCTTGGACAATATAATTCACCCCTCCACTTT
>TRBV27|once|TRBD1|TRBJ1-6
CASSSGTAYNSPLHF
TGTGCCAGCAGTTCGGGGACAGCCTATAATTCACCCCTCCACTTT
>TRBV6-6|NA|NA|TRBJ1-3
CASIARSSGNTIYF
TGTGCCAGCATAGCCAGAAGCTCTGGAAACACCATATATTTT
>TRBV27|NA|TRBD1|TRBJ1-5
CASSSSISTGSNQPQHF
TGTGCCAGCAGTTCCTCCATCTCGACAGGGAGCAATCAGCCCCAGCATTTT
>TRBV25-1|NA|NA|TRBJ1-3
CASSETGLSGNTIYF
TGTGCCAGCAGTGAAACAGGCTTATCTGGAAACACCATATATTTT
>TRBV7-8|NA|TRBD1|TRBJ1-6
CASSSSGTGTSPLHF
TGTGCCAGCAGCTCAAGTGGGACAGGGACTTCACCCCTCCACTTT